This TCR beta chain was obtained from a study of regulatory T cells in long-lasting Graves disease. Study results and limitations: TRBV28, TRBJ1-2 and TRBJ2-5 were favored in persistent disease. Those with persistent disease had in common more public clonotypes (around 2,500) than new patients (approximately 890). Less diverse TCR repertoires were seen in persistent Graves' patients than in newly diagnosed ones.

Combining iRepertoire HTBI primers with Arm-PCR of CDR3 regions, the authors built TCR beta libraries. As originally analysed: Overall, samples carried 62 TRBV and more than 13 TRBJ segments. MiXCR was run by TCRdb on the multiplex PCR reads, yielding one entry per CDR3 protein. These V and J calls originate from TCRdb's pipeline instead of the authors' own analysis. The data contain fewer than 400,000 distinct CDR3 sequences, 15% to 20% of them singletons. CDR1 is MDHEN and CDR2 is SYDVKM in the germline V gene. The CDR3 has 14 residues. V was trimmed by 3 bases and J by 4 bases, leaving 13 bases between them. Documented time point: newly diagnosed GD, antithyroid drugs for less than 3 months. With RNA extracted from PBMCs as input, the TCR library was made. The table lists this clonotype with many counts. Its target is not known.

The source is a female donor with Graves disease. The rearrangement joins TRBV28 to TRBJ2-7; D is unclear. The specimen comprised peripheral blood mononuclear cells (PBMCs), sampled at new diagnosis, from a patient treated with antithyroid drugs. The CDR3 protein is CASSLPTPHYEQYF. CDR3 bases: TGTGCCAGCAGTTTGCCCACACCCCATTACGAGCAGTACTTC.